Listed below are T cell receptor beta chains from one sample, sequenced in a study of T cells in Graves' hyperthyroidism and ophthalmopathy. TCRdb recomputed calls from the multiplex PCR reads with MiXCR, one row per CDR3 protein. The sample includes a few hundred thousand distinct CDR3 sequences, more than 15% of them seen just once. Sequenced: blood. The receptors were sampled from a woman between 18 and 30 years old with Graves' hyperthyroidism. CDR3s include the opening cysteine and the closing phenylalanine or tryptophan.

CDR3aa: CASSRDGVQPQHF
v_gene: TRBV6-1
j_gene: TRBJ1-5

CDR3aa: CASSTATGTSGNTYEQYF
v_gene: TRBV19
j_gene: TRBJ2-7

CDR3aa: CASSYGDVRAPNEKLFF
v_gene: TRBV6-5
j_gene: TRBJ1-4

CDR3aa: CASSFGFPAARTFEQYF
v_gene: TRBV11-2
j_gene: TRBJ2-7

CDR3aa: CASSRGGRKETQYF
v_gene: TRBV6-2/TRBV6-3
j_gene: TRBJ2-5

CDR3aa: CASSLSGDNYNEQFF
v_gene: TRBV4-2
j_gene: TRBJ2-1

CDR3aa: CASSQSQLEETQYF
v_gene: TRBV14
j_gene: TRBJ2-5

CDR3aa: CSARGSRAKNIQYF
v_gene: TRBV20-1
j_gene: TRBJ2-4

CDR3aa: CASSQESSGSTDTQYF
v_gene: TRBV4-2
j_gene: TRBJ2-3

CDR3aa: CASSYDRRGTEAFF
v_gene: TRBV6-5
j_gene: TRBJ1-1

CDR3aa: CASNPGTGGGNTIYF
v_gene: TRBV9
j_gene: TRBJ1-3

CDR3aa: CSASTEGNIQYF
v_gene: TRBV20-1
j_gene: TRBJ2-4

CDR3aa: CASSYESGEQFF
v_gene: TRBV7-9
j_gene: TRBJ2-1

CDR3aa: CASSLTSGTSPPSSYNEQFF
v_gene: TRBV7-9
j_gene: TRBJ2-1

CDR3aa: CASSQGRTNQPQHF
v_gene: TRBV6-2/TRBV6-3
j_gene: TRBJ1-5

CDR3aa: CSAREDTNEKLFF
v_gene: TRBV20-1
j_gene: TRBJ1-4

CDR3aa: CASSYSSSRGQETQYF
v_gene: TRBV6-5
j_gene: TRBJ2-5